Detailed here is one T cell receptor beta chain. This clonotype was detected many times. Its antigen is not yet known. The record has no base qualities; no much larger clone is one base away. The data originate from a study of T cells in Graves' hyperthyroidism and ophthalmopathy (dated by TCRdb to the late 2010s). Broadly, across the study: Peripheral blood was collected at initial diagnosis, before any treatment. To identify TCR V-J signatures that set the groups apart, the researchers used a discovery cohort of roughly 100 patients, made up of roughly 45 with Graves' ophthalmopathy and some 60 with stable Graves' hyperthyroidism. Prospective prediction of ophthalmopathy was tested in an independent validation cohort consisting of 18 to 20 hyperthyroidism patients and approximately 16 patients who later progressed to ophthalmopathy. The 100 discovery patients were randomly divided into training and test sets at a 7:3 ratio. In addition, the study compared T-cell repertoires in thyroid tissue and in blood from five or six Graves' hyperthyroidism patients. After sampling, hyperthyroidism patients received methimazole starting at 30 mg daily, and ophthalmopathy patients received high-dose intravenous methylprednisolone. The paper describes TCR Vbeta CDR3 sequencing of about 140 peripheral blood samples, made up of 40 to 45 ophthalmopathy patients, around 78 hyperthyroidism patients and 17 progressor patients. On the study overall, not on this receptor specifically: Most expanded thyroid clonotypes (frequency above 0.001) were also found in blood, which suggests that blood repertoires may mirror thyroid immune responses. No statistical method was used to set the sample size in advance, and investigators knew the group allocation. In validation, progression to ophthalmopathy was predicted by the model with roughly 71% sensitivity and around 75% specificity, a median of 6.5 months before onset. Ophthalmopathy was separated from stable hyperthyroidism by a 13 V-J signature model, with around 90% sensitivity and about 81% specificity obtained in cross-validation and 80%/75% obtained in testing.

V loses 5 bases of germline sequence and J loses 9 bases, and the interval between the two ends is 17 bases. From the cysteine through the phenylalanine, the CDR3 covers 13 amino acids. CDR3 DNA is the only sequence kept; it has 39 bases, read in frame from the first base. CDR1 and CDR2 (GTSNPN, SVGIG) derive from the germline V gene (reference sequence). TCR beta CDR3 regions were amplified from RNA transcripts. A first-round RT-PCR of the TCR CDR3 used the HTBI primer set with the Qiagen OneStep RT-PCR kit. Libraries were constructed in a second round of multiplex PCR, after which size selection and purification were carried out. The libraries were sequenced on an Illumina HiSeq2000 using paired-end 100 bp reads. From the authors' description of their analysis: SOAPnuke was used to process the raw data, removing reads that contained adapters or uncalled bases, had a mean Phred below 15, or lacked an exact match to the constant primer or identifier. High-quality paired reads were merged using COPE v1.2.5, and each unique nucleotide sequence was defined as a clonotype. Clonotypes were aligned to IMGT TRBV, TRBD and TRBJ reference segments using MiTCR v1.1. Analysis was restricted to V-J combinations with a frequency above 0.0001, which covered roughly 99% of repertoires. A TCS score was defined as the ratio between F50 (clonal expansion) and ExV (chaos), using BLOSUM62-based TCRdist between CDR3 peptides within each V-J. Welch's t-statistics and random forest reduced 450 to 600 V-J features to 13, which were used in a naive Bayes classifier (R e1071). Clones were called with MiXCR by TCRdb after fastp trimmed the public reads at Q25, and only in-frame beta chains were retained. Every distinct CDR3 protein forms one entry, paired with its most common genes and DNA. TCRdb's processing, not the authors' own work, is the source of the V and J calls. This sample is represented by a few hundred thousand distinct CDR3 sequences; roughly a sixth of them were singletons. Around 17% of the sample lies in the top ten.

Ophthalmopathy patients had moderately to severely active disease, with a Clinical Activity Score of 3 or more, a NOSPECS grade of 4 or more, and a disease duration of less than 3 months. The study excluded patients with uncontrolled infections, other autoimmune diseases, pregnancy or lactation. Diagnoses were based on clinical symptoms, serum thyroxine and TRAb, thyroid ultrasound and orbital computed tomography. PBMCs were separated from under 12 ml of fresh peripheral blood using Ficoll-Paque density gradient centrifugation. Total RNA was extracted using Trizol reagent, and RNA quality was assessed on an Agilent 2100 Bioanalyzer.

Material: blood. In this chain, TRBV30 is recombined with TRBJ1-5, with TRBD1 perhaps the D gene, on 5 matching bases. This TCR was sampled from a young woman with Graves' ophthalmopathy. The CDR3 region: CAWGSGAAGPQHF. The nucleotide sequence reads as follows: TGTGCCTGGGGCTCCGGGGCCGCGGGGCCCCAGCATTTT.